The entry below describes one TCR beta chain. The table came from immunoSEQ multiplex PCR; TCRdb's copy has only in-frame clones and leaves some out. The sample lists about 18,000 clones, about 90% seen once, with approximately 2.5% in the top ten. This entry belongs to a study of T cells in localized non-small cell lung cancer. The specimen comprised peripheral blood, sampled before any cancer treatment. This TCR was sampled from a woman aged 35-70 years with stage I lung adenocarcinoma.

The CDR3: CASRPSGVHEQYF. In nucleotides, the CDR3 is TGTGCCAGCAGGCCATCGGGGGTACACGAGCAGTACTTC. J is TRBJ2-5 and V is TRBV27; weak D call: TRBD2 (6 bases). Judging by the DNA end, TRBJ2-7 fits better; the J call may be wrong. This CDR3 contains 13 residues. Looked up from germline, CDR1 is MNHEY and CDR2 is SMNVEV (reference sequence).